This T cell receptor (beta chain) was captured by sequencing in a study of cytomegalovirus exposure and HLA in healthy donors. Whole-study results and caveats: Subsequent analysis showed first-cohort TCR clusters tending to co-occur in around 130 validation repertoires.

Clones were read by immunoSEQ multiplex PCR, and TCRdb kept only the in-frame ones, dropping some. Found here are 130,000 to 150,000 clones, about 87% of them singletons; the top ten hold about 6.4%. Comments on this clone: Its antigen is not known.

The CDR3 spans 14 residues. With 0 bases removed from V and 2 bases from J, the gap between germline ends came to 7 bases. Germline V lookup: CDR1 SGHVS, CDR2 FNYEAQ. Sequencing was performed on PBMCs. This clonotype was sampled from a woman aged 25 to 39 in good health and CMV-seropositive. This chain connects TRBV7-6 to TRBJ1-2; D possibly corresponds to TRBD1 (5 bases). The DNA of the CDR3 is TGTGCCAGCAGCTTAGCGCCAGGGAACTATGGCTACACCTTC. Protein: CASSLAPGNYGYTF.